This TCR beta chain was observed in a study of regulatory T cells in long-lasting Graves disease. To make TCR beta libraries, researchers used iRepertoire HTBI primers and Arm-PCR of CDR3 regions. MiXCR, applied by TCRdb to the multiplex PCR reads, yields one record per CDR3 protein. In the table there are hundreds of thousands of distinct CDR3 sequences, roughly a sixth of which are singletons. Study-wide findings and caveats: Persistent Graves' patients showed a TCR diversity that was lower than that of newly diagnosed ones.

Time point of the sample: newly diagnosed GD, antithyroid drugs for less than 3 months. PBMC-extracted RNA yielded the TCR library. A word on this clonotype: Its antigen is as yet unknown.

Germline V gene lookup returns CDR1 MNHNS and CDR2 SASEGT. This CDR3 spans 13 amino acids. The V end was cut by 8 bases, the J end by 0 bases, with 8 bases between. These data also featured in a second study, about T cells in Graves' hyperthyroidism and ophthalmopathy.

The genes are TRBV6-1 and TRBJ1-3; D is ambiguous. This TCR was sampled from a man between 40 and 49 years old with Graves disease. The sequenced sample was peripheral blood mononuclear cells (PBMCs), obtained at new diagnosis, from a patient treated with antithyroid drugs. CDR3 sequence (DNA): TGTGCCAGCCGGAGCAGCTCTGGAAACACCATATATTTT. Its translation: CASRSSSGNTIYF.